The TCR beta chain under discussion was sequenced for a study of technical replicates of blood from several donors. Assay: immunoSEQ multiplex PCR; the TCRdb copy retains only in-frame clones and omits some. The repertoire holds tens of thousands of clones, about 95% seen once, with over 0.25% in the top ten. The germline CDR1 and CDR2 sequences are MDHEN and SYDVKM. After removal of 7 bases from V and 4 bases from J, the junction contained 17 bases not matched to a gene. This CDR3 contains 20 residues. The sample comprised T cells isolated from PBMCs. This chain uses TRBV28 with TRBJ2-6, with 12 bases that match TRBD2. The receptor comes from a human donor in good health. The CDR3 protein is CASTFLRLAGEGSGANVLTF. In DNA form, the CDR3 reads TGTGCCAGCACCTTTTTGAGACTAGCGGGAGAAGGATCGGGGGCCAACGTCCTGACTTTC. The entire variable domain, with the rest obtained from reference TRBV28 and TRBJ2-6, is as follows: DVKVTQSSRYLVKRTGEKVFLECVQDMDHENMFWYRQDPGLGLRLIYFSYDVKMKEKGDIPEGYSVSREKKERFSLILESASTNQTSMYLCASTFLRLAGEGSGANVLTFGAGSRLTVL.